Shown below are 30 T cell receptor beta chains from a single sample sequenced in a study of OX40 agonist ivuxolimab in advanced cancers. TCRdb's copy holds only in-frame clones and misses some; the assay was immunoSEQ multiplex PCR. The table records 76,000 or so clones, approximately 89% of them present only once. Sequencing used CD4+ or CD8+ T cells sorted from blood, obtained in a trial of the OX40 agonist ivuxolimab. The source is an adult with an advanced solid tumor such as melanoma, head and neck, liver or kidney cancer.

The J gene is TRBJ1-3, the V gene TRBV6-1, with TRBD1 as a possible D gene (6 bases). The V and J ends lost 2 bases and 0 bases respectively, with 11 bases between them. CDR1 is MNHNS, CDR2 SASEGT, per germline. CDR3 length: 16 amino acids. This CDR3 is CASSENRASSGNTIYF. CDR3 bases: TGTGCCAGCAGTGAAAACAGGGCAAGCTCTGGAAACACCATATATTTT.

This chain joins TRBV27 and TRBJ2-7; 8 positions match TRBD2. Germline assignment: CDR1 MNHEY and CDR2 SMNVEV (reference sequence). The J segment lost 10 bases and the V segment lost 6 bases, leaving 11 bases of the junction unmatched. The CDR3 covers 13 residues. CDR3 DNA: TGTGCCAGCAGCCCCCCAGGCAGGACTAGCCAGTACTTC. Protein: CASSPPGRTSQYF.

V and J are TRBV7-9 and TRBJ1-1; TRBD1 matches at 8 bases. The germline V gene has CDR1 SEHNR and CDR2 FQNEAQ (reference sequence). This CDR3 spans 14 amino acids. J gave up 3 bases and V 6 bases, and 6 bases lay outside the gene matches. In nucleotides, the CDR3 is TGTGCCAGCAGGGATGGACAGGGTTACACTGAAGCTTTCTTT. Translated: CASRDGQGYTEAFF. Variable domain in full (rest from reference TRBV7-9 and TRBJ1-1): DTGVSQNPRHKITKRGQNVTFRCDPISEHNRLYWYRQTLGQGPEFLTYFQNEAQLEKSRLLSDRFSAERPKGSFSTLEIQRTEQGDSAMYLCASRDGQGYTEAFFGQGTRLTVV.

This chain joins TRBV30 and TRBJ1-2; D unresolved. The CDR3 sequence is 14 residues long. Germline loops: CDR1 GTSNPN, CDR2 SVGIG (reference sequence). V was clipped by 0 bases and J by 5 bases, with 13 bases between them. In DNA, the CDR3 is TGTGCCTGGAGTGTAACCCGGGGAGGGTATGGCTACACCTTC. This codes for CAWSVTRGGYGYTF.

Details on this clone: One end of the junction does not line up with germline, which may come from a read error. The V call is TRBV20-1, the J call TRBJ1-2; D perhaps matches TRBD1 (6 bases). The CDR3 is 11 amino acids. CDR1 and CDR2 from the germline V gene are DFQATT and SNEGSKA (reference sequence). This chain's CDR3 is CSAMRGGAFSF. CDR3 sequence (DNA): TGCAGTGCCATGCGGGGGGGCGCATTTTCCTTC.

This clone has only one observation. The rearrangement uses TRBV19 and TRBJ1-1; D gene uncertain. Germline CDR1 and CDR2: LNHDA and SQIVND (reference sequence). The CDR3 is 14 amino acids. The V end was cut by 5 bases, the J end by 1 base, with 11 bases between. CDR3 sequence: CASSLGGQNTEAFF. CDR3 in DNA: TGTGCCAGTAGTCTTGGAGGTCAGAACACTGAAGCTTTCTTT.

This CDR3 is CASSGYDRGDTEAFF. The CDR3 DNA is TGTGCCAGCAGTGGGTACGACAGGGGTGACACTGAAGCTTTCTTT. This chain uses TRBV6-1 with TRBJ1-1; TRBD1 agrees at 8 bases. CDR1 MNHNS and CDR2 SASEGT come from the germline V gene. J was trimmed by 3 bases and V by 4 bases; bases with no gene match: 7. The CDR3 runs 15 residues.

The chain uses TRBV28 and TRBJ2-7, with TRBD1 matching over 8 bases. The CDR3 is made up of 15 amino acids. Looked up from germline, CDR1 is MDHEN and CDR2 is SYDVKM. With V trimmed by 5 bases and J by 12 bases, 18 bases remained unmatched. The CDR3 loop is CASSPHGQGGLLAYF. DNA of the CDR3: TGTGCCAGCAGTCCCCACGGACAGGGTGGGTTATTGGCGTACTTC.

The rearrangement uses TRBV5-1 and TRBJ2-3, with 8 nucleotides matching TRBD2. This CDR3 has 16 residues. V was clipped by 7 bases and J by 4 bases; unmatched bases: 14. Germline V lookup: CDR1 SGHRS, CDR2 YFSETQ. CDR3 protein: CASSRAAGAAADTQYF. CDR3 in DNA: TGCGCCAGCTCCCGGGCAGCGGGAGCCGCCGCAGATACGCAGTATTTT.

V is TRBV2 and J is TRBJ1-3; 9 nucleotides align to TRBD1. Germline CDR1 reads SNHLY; CDR2 reads FYNNEI. J lost 14 bases, V lost 2 bases, and 7 bases had no gene match. The CDR3 runs 13 residues. CDR3 sequence: CASSEQGQGSLYF. In nucleotides, the CDR3 is TGTGCCAGCAGTGAACAAGGACAGGGGTCGCTATATTTT. The full variable domain, in which reference TRBV2 and TRBJ1-3 provide the parts outside the CDR3, is EPEVTQTPSHQVTQMGQEVILRCVPISNHLYFYWYRQILGQKVEFLVSFYNNEISEKSEIFDDQFSVERPDGSNFTLKIRSTKLEDSAMYFCASSEQGQGSLYFGEGSWLTVV.

This chain connects TRBV7-9 to TRBJ2-3; D is perhaps TRBD1 (6 bases). CDR1 is SEHNR, CDR2 FQNEAQ, per germline (reference sequence). V lost 1 base, J lost 3 bases, and 11 bases lay in between. The length of the CDR3 is 15 residues. The CDR3 DNA reads TGTGCCAGCAGCTTAGGAGGGGGAGCGACAGATACGCAGTATTTT. Amino acids: CASSLGGGATDTQYF.

This chain links TRBV19 with TRBJ2-1; 7 bases line up with TRBD2. Germline V gene sequence: CDR1 LNHDA, CDR2 SQIVND (reference sequence). The CDR3 runs 15 residues. V was pared by 6 bases and J by 1 base, with 6 bases of the junction left unmatched. CDR3 DNA: TGTGCCAGTAGCCTAGCGGACACTTCCTACAATGAGCAGTTCTTC. It yields the protein CASSLADTSYNEQFF.

J is TRBJ1-5 and V is TRBV30; no reliable D call. Germline CDR1 reads GTSNPN; CDR2 reads SVGIG (reference sequence). The CDR3 sequence is 13 residues long. Between the trimmed V and J ends, which lost 4 bases and 4 bases, there was a span of 11 bases. CDR3 region: CAWKGRENQPQHF. CDR3 nucleotide sequence: TGTGCCTGGAAGGGCAGAGAGAATCAGCCCCAGCATTTT.

This sequence joins TRBV2 and TRBJ2-7; D call uncertain. The germline V gene encodes CDR1 SNHLY and CDR2 FYNNEI. V lost 7 bases and J lost 0, with 7 bases in between. CDR3 length: 12 amino acids. The CDR3 nucleotides are TGTGCCAGCACGATTACCTCCTACGAGCAGTACTTC. Residues: CASTITSYEQYF. Full variable domain (outside the CDR3, taken from reference TRBV2 and TRBJ2-7): EPEVTQTPSHQVTQMGQEVILRCVPISNHLYFYWYRQILGQKVEFLVSFYNNEISEKSEIFDDQFSVERPDGSNFTLKIRSTKLEDSAMYFCASTITSYEQYFGPGTRLTVT.

This rearrangement joins TRBV30 to TRBJ1-2; possibly TRBD1 for D (5 bases). Trimming removed 5 bases at V and 4 bases at J, with 11 bases between. The CDR3 runs 12 residues. Looked up from germline, CDR1 is GTSNPN and CDR2 is SVGIG (reference sequence). In nucleotides, the CDR3 is TGTGCCTGGGATAGACAGTTCTATGGCTACACCTTC. Translated: CAWDRQFYGYTF.

The chain uses TRBV19 and TRBJ1-3; 8 bases align to TRBD1. After removal of 5 bases from V and 0 bases from J, the junction contained 6 bases not matched to a gene. The germline CDR1 and CDR2 sequences are LNHDA and SQIVND (reference sequence). The CDR3 extends over 16 amino acids. CDR3 in amino acids: CASSFSRGPSGNTIYF. The DNA of the CDR3 is TGTGCCAGTAGTTTCTCCAGGGGGCCCTCTGGAAACACCATATATTTT. The entire variable domain, with the rest obtained from reference TRBV19 and TRBJ1-3, is as follows: DGGITQSPKYLFRKEGQNVTLSCEQNLNHDAMYWYRQDPGQGLRLIYYSQIVNDFQKGDIAEGYSVSREKKESFPLTVTSAQKNPTAFYLCASSFSRGPSGNTIYFGEGSWLTVV.

The V gene is TRBV6-5, the J gene TRBJ1-2; D gene uncertain. V was pared by 5 bases and J by 2 bases, with 12 bases between. The CDR3 has 14 amino acids. Germline V CDR1 and CDR2: MNHEY, SVGAGI. The CDR3 spells CASSRTLNNYGYTF. The CDR3 DNA follows: TGTGCCAGCAGTCGCACTTTAAACAACTATGGCTACACCTTC.

The J gene is TRBJ1-1, the V gene TRBV7-2; weak D call: TRBD1 (5 bases). With 3 bases removed from V and 1 base from J, the gap between germline ends came to 9 bases. Germline CDR1 reads SGHTA; CDR2 reads FQGNSA. This CDR3 is built from 14 residues. The CDR3 loop reads CASSLTVTNTEAFF. CDR3 DNA: TGTGCCAGCAGCTTGACAGTGACGAACACTGAAGCTTTCTTT.

The chain combines TRBV19 with TRBJ2-7, with TRBD2 matching 15 bases. The germline V gene has CDR1 LNHDA and CDR2 SQIVND (reference sequence). The trim removed 4 bases at V and 2 bases at J, leaving 0 bases unmatched. This CDR3 is 15 amino acids long. CDR3 sequence: CASSRTSGRAYEQYF. The CDR3, as DNA: TGTGCCAGTAGTAGGACTAGCGGGAGGGCCTACGAGCAGTACTTC.

The chain links TRBV7-9 to TRBJ2-2; D tentatively fits TRBD1 or TRBD2 (6 bases each). Trimming removed 5 bases at V and 4 bases at J, with 17 bases between. Germline CDR1 and CDR2: SEHNR and FQNEAQ (reference sequence). This CDR3 spans 16 amino acids. This chain's CDR3 is CASSLSGGPGTGELFF. In DNA form, the CDR3 reads TGTGCCAGCAGCCTGAGTGGGGGGCCGGGCACCGGGGAGCTGTTTTTT.

CDR3 nucleotides: TGTGCCAGCAGCGCAGCAACTTACACAGATACGCAGTATTTT. This codes for CASSAATYTDTQYF. The rearrangement uses TRBV9 and TRBJ2-3, with D unresolved. CDR1 SGDLS and CDR2 YYNGEE come from the germline V gene. Trimming shortened V by 3 bases and J by 2 bases, and 10 bases separated the two germline ends. The length of the CDR3 is 14 residues.

The chain recombines TRBV14 with TRBJ2-5, with a possible D match to TRBD2 (5 bases). V gave up 6 bases and J gave up 2 bases, with 10 bases separating them. This CDR3 is 13 amino acids long. From germline, CDR1 is SGHDN and CDR2 FVKESK. In DNA form, the CDR3 reads TGTGCCAGCAGACGGACTGAGCAAGAGACCCAGTACTTC. Its translation: CASRRTEQETQYF.

This chain connects TRBV6-1 to TRBJ1-1; no clear D gene. Trimming stripped 10 bases from V and 1 base from J, with 10 bases between. The CDR3 length is 12 residues. Germline loops: CDR1 MNHNS, CDR2 SASEGT. Here the CDR3 DNA reads TGTGCCACAGTACCTCAGAACACTGAAGCTTTCTTT. Translation gives CATVPQNTEAFF.

This chain uses TRBV7-2 with TRBJ2-3; 8 bases are a match to TRBD2. J lost 5 bases, V lost 0 bases, and 4 bases had no gene match. The germline gives CDR1 SGHTA, CDR2 FQGNSA. The length of the CDR3 is 15 residues. CDR3 nucleotides: TGTGCCAGCAGCTTAGCGCGGGGGGTAAAAGATACGCAGTATTTT. Its protein is CASSLARGVKDTQYF.

The V call is TRBV30, the J call TRBJ2-3; 8 bases agree with TRBD2. The germline gives CDR1 GTSNPN, CDR2 SVGIG (reference sequence). The CDR3 extends over 17 amino acids. V lost 5 bases to trimming and J lost 1 base; unmatched junction nucleotides: 14. The CDR3 DNA reads TGTGCCTGGGACCCTGCTTTTACCGGGAGGGGCACAGATACGCAGTATTTT. Its translation is CAWDPAFTGRGTDTQYF.

The chain couples TRBV6-5 to TRBJ2-7; the D gene is possibly TRBD1 (5 bases). This CDR3 contains 14 residues. Germline V gives CDR1 MNHEY, CDR2 SVGAGI. V was pared by 0 bases and J by 6 bases, with 12 bases between. The CDR3 sequence is CASSYSTEPREQYF. Here the CDR3 DNA reads TGTGCCAGCAGTTACTCGACAGAACCCCGCGAGCAGTACTTC.

This clone appeared once. The gene calls are TRBV7-9 and TRBJ1-6, with TRBD1 as a possible D gene (6 bases). The length of the CDR3 is 16 residues. V was clipped by 1 base and J by 7 bases, with 14 bases between them. Germline CDR1 is SEHNR and CDR2 is FQNEAQ (reference sequence). The CDR3 loop reads CASSLGPGQENSPLHF. Here the CDR3 DNA reads TGTGCCAGCAGCTTAGGTCCGGGACAAGAGAATTCACCCCTCCACTTT.

The chain has TRBV10-3 and TRBJ2-3; no reliable D call. The CDR3 length is 14 residues. Trimming stripped 3 bases from V and 3 bases from J, with 10 bases between. The germline V gene has CDR1 ENHRY and CDR2 SYGVKD. The CDR3, as DNA: TGTGCCATCAGTGAAGATAGGAAGACAGATACGCAGTATTTT. Translation gives CAISEDRKTDTQYF.

V and J are TRBV6-5 and TRBJ1-3; TRBD1 is a possible D gene (5 bases). CDR1 is MNHEY, CDR2 SVGAGI, per germline. The CDR3 has 14 residues. Trimming took off 3 bases at V and 4 bases at J, with 10 bases between the two ends. CDR3 residues: CASSYGQGGNTIYF. The DNA for the CDR3 is TGTGCCAGCAGTTATGGGCAGGGAGGAAACACCATATATTTT.

This clone came up once. The rearrangement uses TRBV1 and TRBJ2-1. TRBV1 is labeled a pseudogene. The CDR3 contains 11 residues. CDR3 nucleotide sequence: TGCACCAGCAGCCAGGCCGAGGACCGGTTCTTC. This sequence encodes CTSSQAEDRFF.